The 20 T cell receptor beta chains presented below share a single source sample, sequenced in a study of T cell repertoires in cytomegalovirus infection. MiXCR was run by TCRdb on the reads, yielding one entry per CDR3 protein. The table has around 450,000 distinct CDR3 sequences, 25% to 40% seen once. The sequenced sample consisted of PBMCs. Every receptor here comes from a human donor in good health (CMV status not recorded). Some clones in this sample may be carry-over from other donors' samples.

This clonotype was observed at least ten times. This chain joins TRBV20-1 and TRBJ2-7; 9 nucleotides match TRBD2. V gave up 5 bases and J gave up 5 bases; unmatched junction bases: 10. Per the germline V gene, CDR1 is DFQATT and CDR2 is SNEGSKA (reference sequence). The CDR3 extends over 14 amino acids. This CDR3 reads CSASDSGGLHEQYF. For the CDR3, the DNA is TGCAGTGCTTCAGATAGCGGGGGCCTCCACGAGCAGTACTTC.

This clonotype was detected only a few times. V and J are TRBV28 and TRBJ2-3; 10 nucleotides match TRBD1. CDR3 length equals 15 residues. Per germline, CDR1 MDHEN and CDR2 SYDVKM. With 6 bases clipped from V and 8 bases from J, the junction kept 11 bases outside the gene matches. The CDR3 DNA is TGTGCCAGCAGGCCCGGGACAGGGGCCACTAGTACGCAGTATTTT. This gives the protein CASRPGTGATSTQYF.

This chain uses TRBV28 with TRBJ2-2; the D is unclear. The germline V gene encodes CDR1 MDHEN and CDR2 SYDVKM. This CDR3 spans 14 amino acids. The V end lost 4 bases, the J end lost 7 bases, and 13 bases lay between the germline ends. The CDR3 loop reads CASSSPGWDGELFF. CDR3 nucleotide sequence: TGTGCCAGCAGTTCCCCCGGCTGGGACGGGGAGCTGTTTTTT. The full variable domain, completed using reference TRBV28 and TRBJ2-2, is DVKVTQSSRYLVKRTGEKVFLECVQDMDHENMFWYRQDPGLGLRLIYFSYDVKMKEKGDIPEGYSVSREKKERFSLILESASTNQTSMYLCASSSPGWDGELFFGEGSRLTVL.

The rearrangement links TRBV11-2 to TRBJ2-7; possible D gene TRBD1, 7 bases. This CDR3 is built from 13 residues. V dropped 6 bases and J dropped 10 bases, with 19 bases sitting between them. The germline gives CDR1 SGHAT, CDR2 FQNNGV. The CDR3 nucleotides read TGTGCCAGCAGTCCCAGGGGGGTTCTCGATCAGTACTTC. Residues: CASSPRGVLDQYF.

The gene calls are TRBV15 and TRBJ1-2; D unclear. This CDR3 contains 17 residues. Per the germline V gene, CDR1 is LNHNV and CDR2 is YYDKDF (reference sequence). Trimming cost V 0 bases and J 4 bases, with 18 bases left between them. The CDR3 DNA reads as TGTGCCACCAGCAGAGATCAAGGGCCTAGGTTCGCCTATGGCTACACCTTC. Protein product: CATSRDQGPRFAYGYTF. The variable domain in full, with the rest retrieved from reference TRBV15 and TRBJ1-2, is DAMVIQNPRYQVTQFGKPVTLSCSQTLNHNVMYWYQQKSSQAPKLLFHYYDKDFNNEADTPDNFQSRRPNTSFCFLDIRSPGLGDTAMYLCATSRDQGPRFAYGYTFGSGTRLTVV.

This clonotype was counted only a few times. This chain uses TRBV14 with TRBJ2-1; D remains unclear. CDR1 is SGHDN and CDR2 is FVKESK in the germline V gene. The CDR3 has 17 residues. Trimming took 3 bases from V and 0 from J, leaving 15 bases between them. CDR3 residues: CASSHLQGLSSYNEQFF. DNA of the CDR3: TGTGCCAGCAGCCACCTCCAAGGTCTTAGCTCCTACAATGAGCAGTTCTTC.

This clonotype was detected only a few times. The chain links TRBV25-1 to TRBJ2-7; 12 bases are a match to TRBD1. V gave up 11 bases and J gave up 3 bases; unmatched junction bases: 5. There are 13 residues in the CDR3. Germline V gene sequence: CDR1 MGHDK, CDR2 SYGVNS. CDR3 sequence (DNA): TGTGCCGCTGGGACAGGGGGCAACTACGAGCAGTACTTC. Protein: CAAGTGGNYEQYF.

A note on this clonotype: The conserved phenylalanine or tryptophan normally closing the CDR3 is absent here, so this likely arose from a read error. The chain joins TRBV7-9 to TRBJ1-5, with 10 nucleotides matching TRBD1. The CDR3 spans 17 residues. V trimming: 4 bases; J trimming: 1 base; junction bases outside the gene matches: 7. Germline CDR1 SEHNR, CDR2 FQNEAQ (reference sequence). The CDR3 region is CASSSGQGGSSNQPQHL. In DNA form, the CDR3 reads TGTGCCAGCAGCTCTGGACAGGGGGGCTCGAGCAATCAGCCCCAGCATCTT.

This sequence joins TRBV6-1 and TRBJ1-2, with D possibly matching TRBD1 (6 bases). V was shortened by 4 bases and J by 3 bases, with 12 bases between the two germline ends. The CDR3 covers 14 residues. Germline CDR1 and CDR2: MNHNS and SASEGT. The CDR3 coding sequence is TGTGCCAGCAGTGTCAGGGGAACCTACTATGGCTACACCTTC. It specifies CASSVRGTYYGYTF.

This clonotype was counted at least ten times. V gene TRBV7-2 combines with J gene TRBJ2-7; no definite D call. CDR1 and CDR2 (germline): SGHTA, FQGNSA. Deletions cut 0 bases from V and 4 bases from J, with 16 bases between. The CDR3 runs 16 residues. CDR3 in DNA: TGTGCCAGCAGCTTAGCAGGTCCTCCCTGGGCGTACGAGCAGTACTTC. The encoded protein is CASSLAGPPWAYEQYF.

Only a few counts were recorded for this clonotype. The chain joins TRBV2 to TRBJ2-3, with 9 bases lining up with TRBD2. CDR1 SNHLY and CDR2 FYNNEI come from the germline V gene. The CDR3 has 15 amino acids. The V and J ends lost 7 bases and 3 bases, in that order; junction bases with no gene match: 8. CDR3 bases: TGTGCCAGCACCCCCCAGGGACTAGCAACAGATACGCAGTATTTT. Translation: CASTPQGLATDTQYF.

The CDR3: CASSTPGQGNTEAFF. As DNA, the CDR3 is TGTGCCAGCAGTACTCCGGGACAGGGAAACACTGAAGCTTTCTTT. The chain has TRBV27 and TRBJ1-1, with 9 positions matching TRBD1. The CDR3 is 15 residues long. V was pared by 5 bases and J by 2 bases, with 6 bases of the junction left unmatched. Germline CDR1 MNHEY, CDR2 SMNVEV (reference sequence).

V usage is TRBV7-3 and J usage is TRBJ2-2; perhaps TRBD2 as D (6 bases). V was shortened by 5 bases and J by 4 bases, with 11 bases between the two germline ends. There are 14 residues in the CDR3. Germline-derived CDR1 and CDR2 are SGHTA and FQGTGA. The CDR3 DNA is TGTGCCAGCAGCCGCGGGGCCACCACCGGGGAGCTGTTTTTT. Amino acids: CASSRGATTGELFF.

The V gene is TRBV28, the J gene TRBJ2-7, with a possible D match to TRBD2 (7 bases). CDR1 and CDR2 (germline): MDHEN, SYDVKM. The V end was cut by 7 bases, the J end by 1 base, with 20 bases between. This CDR3 has 16 residues. Here the CDR3 DNA reads TGTGCCAGCACCCCCTCCTGGGGGGGGCTATCCTACGAGCAGTACTTC. The encoded protein is CASTPSWGGLSYEQYF.

This clonotype was seen a handful of times. Because the CDR3 is missing its conserved closing phenylalanine or tryptophan, this is likely a read error. V and J are TRBV6-2 or TRBV6-3 and TRBJ2-5; the D gene is possibly TRBD2 (6 bases). The CDR3 sequence is 14 residues long. The germline V gene has CDR1 MNHEY and CDR2 SVGEGT. Trimming stripped 2 bases from V and 1 base from J, with 8 bases between. In DNA, the CDR3 is TGTGCCAGCAGTTACACGGGGGTCCAAGAGACCCAGTACTTA. Residues: CASSYTGVQETQYL.

This clonotype was seen a few times. The genes are TRBV5-4 and TRBJ2-3, with D possibly TRBD2 on 6 matching bases. The CDR3 sequence is 16 residues long. V dropped 4 bases and J dropped 2 bases, with 17 bases sitting between them. Per the germline V gene, CDR1 is SGHNT and CDR2 is YYREEE (reference sequence). In DNA, the CDR3 is TGTGCCAGCAGCCCGGAGGGACCCCCCTTCACAGATACGCAGTATTTT. Encoded protein: CASSPEGPPFTDTQYF.

This clonotype was picked up a small number of times. The V gene is TRBV7-6, the J gene TRBJ2-1, with TRBD2 matching 9 bases. The V gene end was trimmed by 5 bases and the J gene end by 5 bases; junction bases not matched to a gene: 7. The CDR3 consists of 15 residues. Germline V CDR1 and CDR2: SGHVS, FNYEAQ. Here the CDR3 reads CASSISGGPNNEQFF. The CDR3, as DNA: TGTGCCAGCAGCATCAGCGGGGGGCCCAACAATGAGCAGTTCTTC.

In its sample, this clonotype was seen many times. The chain has TRBV7-9 and TRBJ2-3; D ambiguous. CDR3 length: 14 amino acids. The V gene lost 8 bases and the J gene lost 2 bases, with 14 bases spanning the gap. Germline-derived CDR1 and CDR2 are SEHNR and FQNEAQ (reference sequence). CDR3 bases: TGTGCCAGCCTTGACACCCGCCTCACAGATACGCAGTATTTT. This encodes CASLDTRLTDTQYF.

There are a few counts of this clonotype. The V call is TRBV18, the J call TRBJ2-1; D is unclear. The length of the CDR3 is 15 residues. V gave up 6 bases and J gave up 0 bases, with 12 bases separating them. The V gene's germline CDR1 is KGHSH and CDR2 LQKENI. DNA for the CDR3: TGTGCCAGCTCCGCAGGCCCTAGCTCCTACAATGAGCAGTTCTTC. Translating it yields CASSAGPSSYNEQFF.

The chain is built from TRBV27 and TRBJ1-2, with 7 bases fitting TRBD1. Germline V lookup: CDR1 MNHEY, CDR2 SMNVEV (reference sequence). This CDR3 is 15 amino acids long. With 7 bases clipped from V and 3 bases from J, the junction kept 11 bases outside the gene matches. CDR3: CASTPLPGTDYGYTF. For the CDR3, the DNA is TGTGCCAGCACCCCTCTTCCCGGGACAGACTATGGCTACACCTTC.